Listed below are T cell receptor beta chains from one sample, sequenced in a study of control samples from healthy donors and cancer patients. Sequencing was performed with immunoSEQ multiplex PCR; in TCRdb, only in-frame clones are kept and a portion is missing. The profile shows 90,000 to 95,000 clones, just under 85% of them singletons. Sample: blood. These receptors were obtained from a man aged 25 to 40 in good health. The CDR3 runs from the conserved cysteine through the conserved F or W. Each record gives: V gene, clone size, J gene, D gene, CDR3 DNA, CDR3 protein. The D gene is left open where the match is weak. The listing skips clone size in some rows; elsewhere it reads once, few, many or a size class.

v_gene: TRBV7-2; abundance: once; j_gene: TRBJ2-5; d_gene: -; CDR3nt: TGTGCCAGCAGCTTCCGTGAAGAGACCCAGTACTTC; CDR3aa: CASSFREETQYF
v_gene: TRBV9; abundance: -; j_gene: TRBJ2-1; d_gene: -; CDR3nt: TGTGCCAGCAGCCTAGGACCGAGGGGTTCCCACAATGAGCAGTTCTTC; CDR3aa: CASSLGPRGSHNEQFF
v_gene: TRBV7-9; abundance: once; j_gene: TRBJ1-2; d_gene: -; CDR3nt: TGTGCCAGCAGCGCGCTTAAACAGATGATCTATGGCTACACCTTC; CDR3aa: CASSALKQMIYGYTF
v_gene: TRBV6-6; abundance: -; j_gene: TRBJ2-7; d_gene: TRBD2; CDR3nt: TGTGCCAGCAGTTCATTAGCGGGGGCGGGCTACGAGCAGTACTTC; CDR3aa: CASSSLAGAGYEQYF
v_gene: TRBV5-1; abundance: few; j_gene: TRBJ2-7; d_gene: -; CDR3nt: TGCGCCAGCAGCTGGGACGGAGCTTCCTACGAGCAGTACTTC; CDR3aa: CASSWDGASYEQYF
v_gene: TRBV29-1; abundance: -; j_gene: TRBJ1-1; d_gene: -; CDR3nt: TGCAGCGTTCAGGGAGTGATGAACACTGAAGCTTTCTTT; CDR3aa: CSVQGVMNTEAFF
v_gene: TRBV7-7; abundance: -; j_gene: TRBJ2-2; d_gene: -; CDR3nt: TGTGCCAGCAGCTTAGTAGGCCGAGCGGAACGGTACACCGGGGAGCTGTTTTTT; CDR3aa: CASSLVGRAERYTGELFF
v_gene: TRBV18; abundance: -; j_gene: TRBJ1-1; d_gene: -; CDR3nt: TGTGCCAGCTCTCAACAGGGCGGCACTGAAGCTTTCTTT; CDR3aa: CASSQQGGTEAFF
v_gene: TRBV3-1/TRBV3-2; abundance: -; j_gene: TRBJ1-3; d_gene: -; CDR3nt: TGTGCCAGCAGCCAAACACCACAGTACTCTGGAAACACCATATATTTT; CDR3aa: CASSQTPQYSGNTIYF
v_gene: TRBV5-5; abundance: -; j_gene: TRBJ2-2; d_gene: -; CDR3nt: TGTGCCAGCAGCTCCGGACAGCTTATTAACACCGGGGAGCTGTTTTTT; CDR3aa: CASSSGQLINTGELFF
v_gene: TRBV10-3; abundance: -; j_gene: TRBJ1-2; d_gene: -; CDR3nt: TGTGCCATCAGTGAGCAGGGCTATGGCTACACCTTC; CDR3aa: CAISEQGYGYTF
v_gene: TRBV11-1; abundance: -; j_gene: TRBJ2-2; d_gene: -; CDR3nt: TGTGCCAGCAGCTTGGGTAGAGGGGAGCTGTTTTTT; CDR3aa: CASSLGRGELFF
v_gene: TRBV24-1; abundance: -; j_gene: TRBJ2-2; d_gene: -; CDR3nt: TGTGCCACCAGTGATACACGGACATCCACCGGGGAGCTGTTTTTT; CDR3aa: CATSDTRTSTGELFF
v_gene: TRBV5-1; abundance: once; j_gene: TRBJ2-5; d_gene: TRBD1; CDR3nt: TGCGCCAGCAGCACCGACAGGGGAGAGACCCAGTACTTC; CDR3aa: CASSTDRGETQYF
v_gene: TRBV18; abundance: -; j_gene: TRBJ1-2; d_gene: -; CDR3nt: TGTGCCAGCTCACCACCGAGGGGGGCTAACTATGGCTACACCTTC; CDR3aa: CASSPPRGANYGYTF
v_gene: TRBV9; abundance: -; j_gene: TRBJ1-1; d_gene: -; CDR3nt: TGTGCCAGCAGCGTAGACGGGGGAGGGAACACTGAAGCTTTCTTT; CDR3aa: CASSVDGGGNTEAFF
v_gene: TRBV7-2; abundance: -; j_gene: TRBJ2-2; d_gene: -; CDR3nt: TGTGCCAGCAGCCGGGACTCTATTTACACCGGGGAGCTGTTTTTT; CDR3aa: CASSRDSIYTGELFF
v_gene: TRBV5-5; abundance: -; j_gene: TRBJ2-7; d_gene: TRBD1; CDR3nt: TGTGCCAGCAGCTTGGCCTTGGGACAGAAGTCTACGCTCTGGCAGTACTTC; CDR3aa: CASSLALGQKSTLWQYF
v_gene: TRBV6-5; abundance: -; j_gene: TRBJ1-3; d_gene: -; CDR3nt: TGTGCCAGCATTCATCGGGGGACTGGAAACACCATATATTTT; CDR3aa: CASIHRGTGNTIYF
v_gene: TRBV28; abundance: -; j_gene: TRBJ1-1; d_gene: TRBD1; CDR3nt: TGTGCCAGCTGGGGACAGGTTACTGAAGCTTTCTTT; CDR3aa: CASWGQVTEAFF